These T cell receptor beta chains were read from a single sample in a study of CD8 T cells in Susac syndrome. Using its own MiXCR run on the immunoSEQ multiplex PCR reads, TCRdb lists one record per CDR3 protein. The repertoire holds under 95,000 distinct CDR3 sequences, with 85% to 95% as singletons. Input material: CD8+ T cells from PBMCs. The source of these receptors is a human donor with Susac syndrome. Both conserved end residues are part of each CDR3. Each record gives: V gene, J gene, CDR3 length, clone size, D gene, CDR3 protein, CDR3 DNA. The D gene is left open where the match is weak. Size tells how often a clone was seen (once, few, many) or the class of an expanded clone, and some rows leave it out.

V gene: TRBV11-2; J gene: TRBJ2-7; CDR3 length: 14; clone size: .; D gene: .; CDR3 protein: CASSLATSSYEQYF; CDR3 DNA: TGTGCCAGCAGCTTAGCGACTAGCTCCTACGAGCAGTACTTC
V gene: TRBV3-1; J gene: TRBJ1-1; CDR3 length: 18; clone size: .; D gene: TRBD1; CDR3 protein: CASSQVALLDRVETEAFF; CDR3 DNA: TGTGCCAGCAGCCAAGTGGCCCTACTGGACAGGGTGGAAACTGAAGCTTTCTTT
V gene: TRBV29-1; J gene: TRBJ2-3; CDR3 length: 14; clone size: .; D gene: .; CDR3 protein: CSVRTVLSTDTQYF; CDR3 DNA: TGCAGCGTTCGGACAGTGCTAAGTACAGATACGCAGTATTTT
V gene: TRBV4-1; J gene: TRBJ2-1; CDR3 length: 17; clone size: .; D gene: .; CDR3 protein: CASSQDAAGSAYNEQFF; CDR3 DNA: TGCGCCAGCAGCCAAGATGCGGCGGGATCAGCCTACAATGAGCAGTTCTTC
V gene: TRBV20-1; J gene: TRBJ1-5; CDR3 length: 15; clone size: .; D gene: TRBD1; CDR3 protein: CSARGDRAPNQPQHF; CDR3 DNA: TGCAGTGCTAGGGGGGACAGGGCGCCGAATCAGCCCCAGCATTTT
V gene: TRBV12-3/TRBV12-4; J gene: TRBJ1-1; CDR3 length: 12; clone size: .; D gene: .; CDR3 protein: CASSFGLLEAFF; CDR3 DNA: TGTGCCAGCAGCTTCGGGCTGCTTGAAGCTTTCTTT
V gene: TRBV9; J gene: TRBJ2-2; CDR3 length: 16; clone size: .; D gene: .; CDR3 protein: CASSPPGRPTPGELFF; CDR3 DNA: TGTGCCAGCAGCCCTCCGGGCCGCCCTACCCCCGGGGAGCTGTTTTTT
V gene: TRBV4-1; J gene: TRBJ2-1; CDR3 length: 12; clone size: once; D gene: .; CDR3 protein: CASSQPSNEQFF; CDR3 DNA: TGCGCCAGCAGCCAACCTTCCAATGAGCAGTTCTTC
V gene: TRBV30; J gene: TRBJ1-1; CDR3 length: 16; clone size: .; D gene: .; CDR3 protein: CAWSDQDNQYNTEAFF; CDR3 DNA: TGTGCCTGGAGTGACCAGGACAATCAGTACAACACTGAAGCTTTCTTT
V gene: TRBV23-1; J gene: TRBJ1-5; CDR3 length: 15; clone size: .; D gene: .; CDR3 protein: CASSQTGASGQPQHF; CDR3 DNA: TGCGCCAGCAGTCAAACGGGGGCGTCCGGTCAGCCCCAGCATTTT
V gene: TRBV5-6; J gene: TRBJ1-1; CDR3 length: 13; clone size: .; D gene: .; CDR3 protein: CASSLGHGTEAFF; CDR3 DNA: TGTGCCAGCAGCTTGGGGCACGGCACTGAAGCTTTCTTT
V gene: TRBV20-1; J gene: TRBJ2-7; CDR3 length: 13; clone size: .; D gene: .; CDR3 protein: CSAPTGGRYEQYF; CDR3 DNA: TGCAGTGCCCCCACCGGCGGCAGATACGAGCAGTACTTC
V gene: TRBV5-4; J gene: TRBJ2-1; CDR3 length: 12; clone size: .; D gene: .; CDR3 protein: CASSPSGHEQFF; CDR3 DNA: TGTGCCAGCAGCCCGAGCGGGCATGAGCAGTTCTTC
V gene: TRBV2; J gene: TRBJ2-1; CDR3 length: 13; clone size: .; D gene: .; CDR3 protein: CASSEARGNEQFF; CDR3 DNA: TGTGCCAGCAGTGAAGCGCGGGGTAATGAGCAGTTCTTC
V gene: TRBV6-5; J gene: TRBJ2-5; CDR3 length: 13; clone size: .; D gene: .; CDR3 protein: CASSLSPRETQYF; CDR3 DNA: TGTGCCAGCAGTTTATCCCCCAGAGAGACCCAGTACTTC
V gene: TRBV7-9; J gene: TRBJ2-5; CDR3 length: 13; clone size: .; D gene: .; CDR3 protein: CASSLRVEVTQYF; CDR3 DNA: TGTGCCAGCAGCTTAAGGGTGGAAGTGACCCAGTACTTC
V gene: TRBV5-1; J gene: TRBJ2-5; CDR3 length: 13; clone size: once; D gene: .; CDR3 protein: CASSSWGPETQYF; CDR3 DNA: TGCGCCAGCAGCTCCTGGGGTCCAGAGACCCAGTACTTC
V gene: TRBV4-2; J gene: TRBJ1-2; CDR3 length: 16; clone size: .; D gene: .; CDR3 protein: CASSQDPYGQTDGYTF; CDR3 DNA: TGTGCCAGCAGCCAAGATCCATACGGCCAAACTGACGGCTACACCTTC
V gene: TRBV15; J gene: TRBJ2-2; CDR3 length: 13; clone size: .; D gene: TRBD1; CDR3 protein: CATQGANTGELFF; CDR3 DNA: TGTGCCACCCAGGGGGCGAACACCGGGGAGCTGTTTTTT
V gene: TRBV27; J gene: TRBJ2-7; CDR3 length: 14; clone size: .; D gene: TRBD2; CDR3 protein: CASRLTSGAYEQYF; CDR3 DNA: TGTGCCAGCAGATTGACTAGCGGGGCCTACGAGCAGTACTTC
V gene: TRBV19; J gene: TRBJ2-1; CDR3 length: 15; clone size: .; D gene: TRBD2; CDR3 protein: CASSALAGLYNEQFF; CDR3 DNA: TGTGCCAGTAGTGCATTAGCGGGATTATACAATGAGCAGTTCTTC
V gene: TRBV3-1; J gene: TRBJ2-1; CDR3 length: 17; clone size: once; D gene: TRBD2; CDR3 protein: CASSQDQGGLAYNEQFF; CDR3 DNA: TGTGCCAGCAGCCAAGATCAAGGGGGACTAGCCTACAATGAGCAGTTCTTC
V gene: TRBV24-1; J gene: TRBJ1-4; CDR3 length: 14; clone size: .; D gene: TRBD1; CDR3 protein: CATSHDRVWEKLFF; CDR3 DNA: TGTGCCACCAGCCACGACAGGGTCTGGGAAAAACTGTTTTTT
V gene: TRBV5-8; J gene: TRBJ2-1; CDR3 length: 14; clone size: once; D gene: .; CDR3 protein: CASRRGVRVDEQFF; CDR3 DNA: TGTGCCAGCAGGCGGGGAGTTCGGGTCGATGAGCAGTTCTTC
V gene: TRBV15; J gene: TRBJ2-4; CDR3 length: 14; clone size: .; D gene: TRBD2; CDR3 protein: CATSRGAGENIQYF; CDR3 DNA: TGTGCCACCAGCAGGGGCGCGGGGGAAAACATTCAGTACTTC
V gene: TRBV11-2; J gene: TRBJ1-1; CDR3 length: 15; clone size: .; D gene: .; CDR3 protein: CASSLVRRGLIEAFF; CDR3 DNA: TGTGCCAGCAGCTTAGTGAGGAGAGGGTTAATTGAAGCTTTCTTT
V gene: TRBV2; J gene: TRBJ2-2; CDR3 length: 16; clone size: .; D gene: TRBD2; CDR3 protein: CASALLAGGVSGELFF; CDR3 DNA: TGTGCCAGCGCTCTTCTAGCGGGAGGGGTGTCCGGGGAGCTGTTTTTT
V gene: TRBV20-1; J gene: TRBJ2-1; CDR3 length: 20; clone size: .; D gene: .; CDR3 protein: CSASAPPEVIAIGSYNEQFF; CDR3 DNA: TGCAGTGCTAGCGCACCACCCGAGGTGATAGCCATCGGCTCCTACAATGAGCAGTTCTTC
V gene: TRBV15; J gene: TRBJ2-3; CDR3 length: 16; clone size: .; D gene: .; CDR3 protein: CATSREGGIVSDTQYF; CDR3 DNA: TGTGCCACCAGCAGAGAGGGCGGGATAGTATCAGATACGCAGTATTTT
V gene: TRBV14; J gene: TRBJ2-7; CDR3 length: 14; clone size: .; D gene: .; CDR3 protein: CASSQAQGGHEQYF; CDR3 DNA: TGTGCCAGCAGCCAAGCTCAGGGAGGTCACGAGCAGTACTTC
V gene: TRBV30; J gene: TRBJ2-7; CDR3 length: 12; clone size: .; D gene: .; CDR3 protein: CAWRPRGYEQYF; CDR3 DNA: TGTGCCTGGAGGCCGAGGGGTTACGAGCAGTACTTC
V gene: TRBV4-3; J gene: TRBJ2-3; CDR3 length: 15; clone size: .; D gene: .; CDR3 protein: CASSQYGGSTDTQYF; CDR3 DNA: TGCGCCAGCAGCCAATACGGGGGCAGCACAGATACGCAGTATTTT
V gene: TRBV12-3/TRBV12-4; J gene: TRBJ1-1; CDR3 length: 15; clone size: once; D gene: TRBD1; CDR3 protein: CASRSPGQGVTEAFF; CDR3 DNA: TGTGCCAGCAGGTCACCGGGACAGGGGGTCACTGAAGCTTTCTTT
V gene: TRBV4-1; J gene: TRBJ2-7; CDR3 length: 14; clone size: .; D gene: TRBD1; CDR3 protein: CASSTRQGGNEQYF; CDR3 DNA: TGCGCCAGCAGCACCCGACAGGGGGGTAACGAGCAGTACTTC
V gene: TRBV5-6; J gene: TRBJ2-1; CDR3 length: 15; clone size: .; D gene: TRBD2; CDR3 protein: CASSLLAGPVDEQFF; CDR3 DNA: TGTGCCAGCAGCTTGCTAGCGGGGCCCGTCGATGAGCAGTTCTTC
V gene: TRBV2; J gene: TRBJ2-7; CDR3 length: 15; clone size: .; D gene: TRBD2; CDR3 protein: CASSGLEREVYEQYF; CDR3 DNA: TGTGCCAGCAGTGGGTTGGAGCGGGAGGTATACGAGCAGTACTTC
V gene: TRBV29-1; J gene: TRBJ1-1; CDR3 length: 14; clone size: .; D gene: .; CDR3 protein: CSVAGTDRNTEAFF; CDR3 DNA: TGCAGCGTTGCGGGTACCGACAGAAACACTGAAGCTTTCTTT